Sequencing of this TCR beta chain was carried out in a study of post-analysis software for immune sequencing data. Overall study results and limits: Patients used roughly five TRBV segments, including TRBV5-6, TRBV5-1 and TRBV20-1, more often than controls.

Sequencing libraries made from TCR beta cDNA carried unique molecular identifiers. TCRdb analysed the PCR reads with MiXCR anew, one entry per CDR3 protein. The sample comprises about 810,000 distinct CDR3 sequences, roughly half of which are singletons, and approximately 4.5% rests with the top ten. This CDR3 has 14 amino acids. The ends lost 5 bases at V and 0 bases at J; junction bases unmatched: 6. Germline lookup yields CDR1 DFQATT and CDR2 SNEGSKA (reference sequence). This clonotype was seen a handful of times. The antigen remains undetermined. This rearrangement joins TRBV20-1 to TRBJ2-7, with 8 bases matching TRBD2. The clonotype was recovered from a girl between 10 and 17 years old with multiple sclerosis. Material for sequencing was blood. The CDR3 bases are TGCAGTGCTGTCAAGCGGGGGAGCTCCTACGAGCAGTACTTC. Protein sequence: CSAVKRGSSYEQYF.